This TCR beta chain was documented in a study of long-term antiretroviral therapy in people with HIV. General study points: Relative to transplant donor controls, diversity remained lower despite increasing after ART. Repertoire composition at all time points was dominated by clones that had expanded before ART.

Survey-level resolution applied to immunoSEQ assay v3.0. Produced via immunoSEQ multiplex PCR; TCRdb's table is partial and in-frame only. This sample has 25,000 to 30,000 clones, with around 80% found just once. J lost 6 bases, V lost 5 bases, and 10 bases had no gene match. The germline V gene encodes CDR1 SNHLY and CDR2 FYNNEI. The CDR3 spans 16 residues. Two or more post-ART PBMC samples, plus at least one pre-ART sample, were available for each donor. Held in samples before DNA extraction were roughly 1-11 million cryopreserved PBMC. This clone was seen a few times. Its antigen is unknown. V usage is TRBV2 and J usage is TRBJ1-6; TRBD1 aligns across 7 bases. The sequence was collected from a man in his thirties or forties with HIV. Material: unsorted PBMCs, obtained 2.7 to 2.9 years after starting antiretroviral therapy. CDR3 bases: TGTGCCAGCAGTTTCCAAGCAAGACAGGGTAATTCACCCCTCCACTTT. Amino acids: CASSFQARQGNSPLHF. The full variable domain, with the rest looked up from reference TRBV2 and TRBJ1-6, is EPEVTQTPSHQVTQMGQEVILRCVPISNHLYFYWYRQILGQKVEFLVSFYNNEISEKSEIFDDQFSVERPDGSNFTLKIRSTKLEDSAMYFCASSFQARQGNSPLHFGNGTRLTVT.